The text below deals with one TCR beta chain. The sample originates from a study of blood T cell repertoires in COVID-19. Trimming cost V 5 bases and J 5 bases; bases outside gene matches: 4. The germline gives CDR1 SGHAT, CDR2 FQNNGV. This CDR3 is 13 amino acids long. As processed by the authors: How many nucleated cells were present was estimated from reference gene primer amplification. Repertoires were generated with immunoSEQ multiplex PCR, while TCRdb's copy carries only in-frame clones and drops some. V and J calls and clone size come straight from that table; D and trimming were deduced from the DNA. The repertoire includes about 110,000 clones, 86% of them detected once, and under 5% sits in the top ten.

The genes are TRBV11-2 and TRBJ2-3, with 7 bases aligning to TRBD2. The sample taken for sequencing was peripheral blood. The receptor's source is a man aged 35-49 years with acute or convalescent COVID-19. The chain's CDR3 is CASSGLGEDTQYF. In DNA, the CDR3 is TGTGCCAGCAGCGGACTAGGGGAAGATACGCAGTATTTT.